The 14 T cell receptor beta chains below were found in one sample sequenced in a study of blood T cell repertoires in COVID-19. The protocol was immunoSEQ multiplex PCR, while the TCRdb copy is restricted to in-frame clones and leaves out a portion. This sample has roughly 110,000 clones, with approximately 80% found just once. The sequenced sample was peripheral blood. The source is a man in his 70s with acute or convalescent COVID-19.

The chain links TRBV28 to TRBJ1-5, with D uncertain. The CDR3 spans 14 residues. Germline assignment: CDR1 MDHEN and CDR2 SYDVKM. The V end was cut by 6 bases, the J end by 2 bases, with 11 bases between. CDR3 loop: CASSSPAGNQPQHF. The CDR3 nucleotides read TGTGCCAGCAGCAGCCCGGCGGGCAATCAGCCCCAGCATTTT. The variable domain in full, with the rest retrieved from reference TRBV28 and TRBJ1-5, is DVKVTQSSRYLVKRTGEKVFLECVQDMDHENMFWYRQDPGLGLRLIYFSYDVKMKEKGDIPEGYSVSREKKERFSLILESASTNQTSMYLCASSSPAGNQPQHFGDGTRLSIL.

Of note for this clone: At the DNA level, this CDR3 is encoded by other sequences in the same sample as well. The chain uses TRBV24-1 and TRBJ1-5, with TRBD1 identical over 7 bases. The junction had 6 bases not matched to a gene; V was cut back by 9 bases and J by 5 bases. This CDR3 region has 13 residues. CDR1 KGHDR and CDR2 SFDVKD come from the germline V gene. The CDR3 sequence: CATQGQGDQPQHF. The CDR3 DNA reads TGTGCCACCCAGGGTCAGGGGGATCAGCCCCAGCATTTT.

V and J are TRBV27 and TRBJ1-1; the D is unclear. This CDR3 has 16 amino acids. CDR1 is MNHEY, CDR2 SMNVEV, per germline (reference sequence). Trimming shortened V by 0 bases and J by 2 bases, and 13 bases separated the two germline ends. The CDR3 DNA reads as TGTGCCAGCAGTTTATCTAGTGCTCAGGATAACACTGAAGCTTTCTTT. Its translation: CASSLSSAQDNTEAFF.

The V gene is TRBV29-1, the J gene TRBJ1-2, with D hard to call. The germline CDR1 and CDR2 sequences are SQVTM and ANQGSEA. The CDR3 covers 12 residues. V lost 1 base and J lost 1, with 4 bases in between. The CDR3 nucleotides read TGCAGCGTTGAAGGAGATAACTATGGCTACACCTTC. It encodes CSVEGDNYGYTF.

With regard to this clone: Other nucleotide sequences from this sample produce the same CDR3. The J gene is TRBJ2-7, the V gene TRBV3-1 (or the pseudogene TRBV3-2); D ambiguous. Germline V lookup: CDR1 LGHDT, CDR2 YNNKEL (reference sequence). With 2 bases removed from V and 0 bases from J, the gap between germline ends came to 2 bases. CDR3 size: 12 residues. The CDR3 is CASSQRSYEQYF. DNA for the CDR3: TGTGCCAGCAGCCAACGCTCCTACGAGCAGTACTTC.

The chain recombines TRBV29-1 with TRBJ1-3, with 8 nucleotides matching TRBD1. The CDR3 spans 14 residues. V shed 7 bases, J shed 3 bases, and the junction held 8 bases outside the gene matches. Per germline, CDR1 SQVTM and CDR2 ANQGSEA. CDR3 sequence reads: CSAKQGVGGNTIYF. Written as DNA, the CDR3 is TGCAGCGCCAAACAGGGGGTGGGTGGAAACACCATATATTTT.

V is TRBV25-1 and J is TRBJ1-2; 11 nucleotides align to TRBD1. The V and J ends lost 4 bases and 8 bases, in that order; junction bases with no gene match: 9. The CDR3 is 15 amino acids. The germline V gene has CDR1 MGHDK and CDR2 SYGVNS. In DNA form, the CDR3 reads TGTGCCAGCAGTGCTGGACAGGGGGCGCATGAAGGCTACACCTTC. Amino acid sequence: CASSAGQGAHEGYTF.

In nucleotides, the CDR3 is TGCGCCAGCACGTCCTCGGGGTGGAACACTGAAGCTTTCTTT. Protein product: CASTSSGWNTEAFF. The chain joins TRBV5-1 to TRBJ1-1, with no clear D. The V gene lost 6 bases and the J gene lost 1 base, with 13 bases spanning the gap. Germline V gene data show CDR1 as SGHRS and CDR2 as YFSETQ. CDR3 length: 14 residues.

The rearrangement joins TRBV7-9 to TRBJ1-1; TRBD1 matches 7 bases. J lost 7 bases, V lost 4 bases, and 9 bases had no gene match. CDR1 and CDR2 from the germline V gene are SEHNR and FQNEAQ (reference sequence). This CDR3 is built from 14 residues. CDR3 DNA sequence: TGTGCCAGCAGCTCAGACGGACAGGCGCTTGAAGCTTTCTTT. This codes for CASSSDGQALEAFF.

This chain joins TRBV11-2 and TRBJ1-3, with TRBD1 matching over 7 bases. The trim removed 0 bases at V and 4 bases at J, leaving 6 bases unmatched. The germline V gene has CDR1 SGHAT and CDR2 FQNNGV. This CDR3 contains 16 residues. Here the CDR3 reads CASSLDEQGLGNTIYF. The CDR3 DNA reads TGTGCCAGCAGCTTAGATGAACAGGGGCTAGGAAACACCATATATTTT.

V and J are TRBV6-5 and TRBJ2-5; TRBD2 aligns across 10 bases. Germline lookup yields CDR1 MNHEY and CDR2 SVGAGI. V shed 10 bases and J 5 bases; nucleotides not matched to a gene: 10. The CDR3 covers 14 residues. Here the CDR3 reads CATHGSGGSETQYF. Here the CDR3 DNA reads TGTGCCACCCACGGTAGCGGGGGGTCGGAGACCCAGTACTTC.

The rearrangement joins TRBV9 to TRBJ1-4; no definite D call. The CDR3 sequence is 11 residues long. Trimming stripped 3 bases from V and 7 bases from J, with 4 bases between. The germline gives CDR1 SGDLS, CDR2 YYNGEE. CDR3: CASSASEKLFF. The CDR3 region has the DNA TGTGCCAGCAGCGCGTCTGAAAAACTGTTTTTT.

The chain joins TRBV5-1 to TRBJ2-7; perhaps TRBD1 as D (5 bases). CDR3 length: 15 residues. Per the germline V gene, CDR1 is SGHRS and CDR2 is YFSETQ. V was shortened by 0 bases and J by 8 bases, with 18 bases between the two germline ends. The CDR3 nucleotides read TGCGCCAGCAGCTTGGCCGATTATTCGCCAGGGCAGCAGTACTTC. Amino acids: CASSLADYSPGQQYF. Full variable domain (rest looked up from reference TRBV5-1 and TRBJ2-7): KAGVTQTPRYLIKTRGQQVTLSCSPISGHRSVSWYQQTPGQGLQFLFEYFSETQRNKGNFPGRFSGRQFSNSRSEMNVSTLELGDSALYLCASSLADYSPGQQYFGPGTRLTVT.

This rearrangement joins TRBV10-1 to TRBJ1-1; a possible D gene is TRBD1 (5 bases). Germline V gene sequence: CDR1 WNHNN, CDR2 SYGVQD (reference sequence). This CDR3 comprises 14 residues. V dropped 4 bases and J dropped 1 base, with 10 bases sitting between them. CDR3 DNA: TGCGCCAGCAGTGTAAGACAGCAGAACACTGAAGCTTTCTTT. Translation gives CASSVRQQNTEAFF.